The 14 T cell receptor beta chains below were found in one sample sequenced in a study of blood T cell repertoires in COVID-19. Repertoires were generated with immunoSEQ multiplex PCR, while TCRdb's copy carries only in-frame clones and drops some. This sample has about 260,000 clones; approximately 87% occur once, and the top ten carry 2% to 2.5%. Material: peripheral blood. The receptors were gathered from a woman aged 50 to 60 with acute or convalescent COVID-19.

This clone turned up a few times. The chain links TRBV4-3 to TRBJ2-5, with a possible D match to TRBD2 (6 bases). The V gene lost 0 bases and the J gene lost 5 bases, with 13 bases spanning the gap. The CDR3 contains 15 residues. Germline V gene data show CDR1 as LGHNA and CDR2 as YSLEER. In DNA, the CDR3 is TGCGCCAGCAGCCAAGATGGGCGGGAATGGGAGACCCAGTACTTC. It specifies CASSQDGREWETQYF.

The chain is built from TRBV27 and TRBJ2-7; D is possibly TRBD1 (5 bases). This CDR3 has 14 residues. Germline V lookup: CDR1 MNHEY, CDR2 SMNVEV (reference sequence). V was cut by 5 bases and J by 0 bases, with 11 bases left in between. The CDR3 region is CASSDHRSSYEQYF. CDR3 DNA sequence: TGTGCCAGCAGTGACCACAGGAGCTCCTACGAGCAGTACTTC.

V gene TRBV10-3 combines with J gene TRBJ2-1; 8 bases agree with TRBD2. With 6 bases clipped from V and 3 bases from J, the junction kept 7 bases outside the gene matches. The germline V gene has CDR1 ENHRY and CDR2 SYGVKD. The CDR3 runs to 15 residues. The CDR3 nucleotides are TGTGCCATCAGCCAGACTAGCGAGTTCTACAATGAGCAGTTCTTC. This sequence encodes CAISQTSEFYNEQFF.

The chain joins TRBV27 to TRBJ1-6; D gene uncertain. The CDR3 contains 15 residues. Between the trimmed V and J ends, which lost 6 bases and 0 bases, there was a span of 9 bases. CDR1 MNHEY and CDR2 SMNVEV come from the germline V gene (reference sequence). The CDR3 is CASRQTGSYNSPLHF. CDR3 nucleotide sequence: TGTGCCAGCAGACAGACCGGCTCCTATAATTCACCCCTCCACTTT.

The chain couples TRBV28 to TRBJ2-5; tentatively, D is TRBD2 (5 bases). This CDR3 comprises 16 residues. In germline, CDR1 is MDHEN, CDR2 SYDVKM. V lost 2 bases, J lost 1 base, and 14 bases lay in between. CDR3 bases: TGTGCCAGCAGTTTACTGGGAACGAGCGGCCAAGAGACCCAGTACTTC. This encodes CASSLLGTSGQETQYF.

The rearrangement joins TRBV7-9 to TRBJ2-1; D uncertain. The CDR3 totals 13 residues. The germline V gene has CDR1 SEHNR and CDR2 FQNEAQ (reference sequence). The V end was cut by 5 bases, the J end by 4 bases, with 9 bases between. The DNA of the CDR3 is TGTGCCAGCAGCAAACTGAGTTACAATGAGCAGTTCTTC. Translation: CASSKLSYNEQFF.

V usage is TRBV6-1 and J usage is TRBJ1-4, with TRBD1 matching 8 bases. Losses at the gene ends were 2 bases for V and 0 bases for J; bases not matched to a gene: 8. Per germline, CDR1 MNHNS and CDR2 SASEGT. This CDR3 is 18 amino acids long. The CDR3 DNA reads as TGTGCCAGCAGTGAACCCCTCAGGGGGCTTGCAACTAATGAAAAACTGTTTTTT. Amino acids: CASSEPLRGLATNEKLFF.

The CDR3 DNA sequence: TGTGCCAGCAGATCACCGGGACTAGCGGTGACAGATACGCAGTATTTT. This gives the protein CASRSPGLAVTDTQYF. The V call is TRBV2, the J call TRBJ2-3; TRBD2 matches at 11 bases. The CDR3 has 16 residues. V was clipped by 6 bases and J by 3 bases; unmatched bases: 8. Germline values: CDR1 SNHLY, CDR2 FYNNEI.

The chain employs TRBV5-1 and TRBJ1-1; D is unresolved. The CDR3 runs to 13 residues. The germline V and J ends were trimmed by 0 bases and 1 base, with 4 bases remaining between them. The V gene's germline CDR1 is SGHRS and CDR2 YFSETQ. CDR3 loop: CASSLEANTEAFF. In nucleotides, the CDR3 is TGCGCCAGCAGCTTGGAAGCGAACACTGAAGCTTTCTTT.

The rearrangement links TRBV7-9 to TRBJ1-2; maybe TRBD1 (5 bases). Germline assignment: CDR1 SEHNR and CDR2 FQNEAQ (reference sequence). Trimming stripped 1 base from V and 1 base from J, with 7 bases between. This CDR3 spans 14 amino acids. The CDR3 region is CASSLGQSNYGYTF. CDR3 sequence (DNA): TGTGCCAGCAGCTTAGGACAGAGTAACTATGGCTACACCTTC.

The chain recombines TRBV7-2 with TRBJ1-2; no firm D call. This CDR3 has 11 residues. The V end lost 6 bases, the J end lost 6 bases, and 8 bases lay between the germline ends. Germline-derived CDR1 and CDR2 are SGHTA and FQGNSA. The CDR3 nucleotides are TGTGCCAGCAGTGGGCAGGATGGCTACACCTTC. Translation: CASSGQDGYTF.

The CDR3 nucleotides are TGTGCCAGCAGCCCAGGACTAGCGGGAGTGTGGAACACCGGGGAGCTGTTTTTT. Translated: CASSPGLAGVWNTGELFF. J is TRBJ2-2 and V is TRBV13; 13 bases align to TRBD2. Per the germline V gene, CDR1 is PRHDT and CDR2 is FYEKMQ (reference sequence). This CDR3 spans 18 amino acids. Germline trimming cut 5 bases from V and 1 base from J; bases unmatched to any gene: 7. Complete variable domain (other parts from reference TRBV13 and TRBJ2-2): AAGVIQSPRHLIKEKRETATLKCYPIPRHDTVYWYQQGPGQDPQFLISFYEKMQSDKGSIPDRFSAQQFSDYHSELNMSSLELGDSALYFCASSPGLAGVWNTGELFFGEGSRLTVL.

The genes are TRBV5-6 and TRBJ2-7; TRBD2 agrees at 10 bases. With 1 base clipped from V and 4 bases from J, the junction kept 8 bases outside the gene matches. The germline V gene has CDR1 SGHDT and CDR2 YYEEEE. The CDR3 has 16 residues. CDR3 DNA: TGTGCCAGCAGCTTGAGACTAGCGGGTCCCGGGTACGAGCAGTACTTC. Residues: CASSLRLAGPGYEQYF.

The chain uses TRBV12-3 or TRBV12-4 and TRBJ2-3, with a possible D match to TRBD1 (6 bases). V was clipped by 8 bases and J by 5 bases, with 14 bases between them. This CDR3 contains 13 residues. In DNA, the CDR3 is TGTGCCAGCGGCCGACAGGACAAAGATACGCAGTATTTT. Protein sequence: CASGRQDKDTQYF.